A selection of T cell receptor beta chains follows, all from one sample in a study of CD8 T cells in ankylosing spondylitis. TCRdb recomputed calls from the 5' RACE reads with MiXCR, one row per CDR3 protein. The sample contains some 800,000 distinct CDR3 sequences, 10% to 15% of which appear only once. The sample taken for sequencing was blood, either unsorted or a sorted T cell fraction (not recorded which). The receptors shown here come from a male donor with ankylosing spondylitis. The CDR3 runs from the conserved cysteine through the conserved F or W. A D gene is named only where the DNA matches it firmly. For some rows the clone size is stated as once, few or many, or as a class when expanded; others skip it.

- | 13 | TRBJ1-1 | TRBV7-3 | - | CASSLQAGTEAFF | TGTGCCAGCAGCTTACAGGCAGGAACCGAAGCTTTCTTT
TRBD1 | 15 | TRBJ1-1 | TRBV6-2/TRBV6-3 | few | CASTGARAQDTEAFF | TGTGCCAGTACAGGGGCGCGGGCACAGGACACTGAAGCTTTCTTT
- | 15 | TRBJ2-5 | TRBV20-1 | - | CSARPGTAYQETQYF | TGCAGTGCTAGACCCGGGACCGCGTACCAAGAGACCCAGTACTTC
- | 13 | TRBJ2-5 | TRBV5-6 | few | CASSFPRGETQYF | TGTGCCAGCAGCTTTCCCAGGGGAGAGACCCAGTACTTC
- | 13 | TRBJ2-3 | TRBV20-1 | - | CSARKPGVDTQYF | TGCAGTGCTAGAAAGCCGGGTGTGGATACGCAGTATTTT
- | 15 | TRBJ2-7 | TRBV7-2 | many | CASSSSASSTYEQYF | TGTGCCAGCAGCTCCTCGGCCAGTTCCACCTACGAGCAGTACTTC
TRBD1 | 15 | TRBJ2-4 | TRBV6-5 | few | CASSYSGQGLNIQYF | TGTGCCAGCAGTTACTCCGGACAGGGTTTGAACATTCAGTACTTC
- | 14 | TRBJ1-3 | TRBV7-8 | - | CASSWSDGGNTIYF | TGTGCCAGCAGCTGGAGCGATGGGGGAAACACCATATATTTT
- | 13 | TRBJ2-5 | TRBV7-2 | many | CASSPNSGETQYF | TGTGCCAGCAGCCCCAACTCGGGGGAGACCCAGTACTTC
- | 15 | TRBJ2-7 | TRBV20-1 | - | CSARDGSQAAWEQYF | TGCAGTGCTAGAGATGGGTCCCAGGCGGCGTGGGAGCAGTACTTC
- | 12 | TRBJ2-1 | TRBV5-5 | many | CASSLSNNEQFF | TGTGCCAGCAGCTTATCGAACAATGAGCAGTTCTTC
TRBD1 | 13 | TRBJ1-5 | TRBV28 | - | CASRTGDYQPQHF | TGTGCCAGTAGGACAGGGGACTATCAGCCCCAGCATTTT
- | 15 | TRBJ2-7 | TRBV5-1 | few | CASSFQQGIPYEQYF | TGCGCCAGCAGCTTCCAACAGGGAATCCCCTACGAGCAGTACTTC
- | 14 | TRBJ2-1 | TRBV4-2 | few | CASSHSRTYNEQFF | TGTGCCAGCAGCCATTCCAGAACCTACAATGAGCAGTTCTTC
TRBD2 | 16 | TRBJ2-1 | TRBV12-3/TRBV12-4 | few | CASSSRTSGRSGEQFF | TGTGCCAGCAGTTCCAGGACTAGCGGGAGATCGGGTGAGCAGTTCTTC
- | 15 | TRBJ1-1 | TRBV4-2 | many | CASSQTNRVNTEAFF | TGTGCCAGCAGCCAGACCAACAGGGTTAACACTGAAGCTTTCTTT
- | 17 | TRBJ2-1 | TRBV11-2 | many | CASSLQGGHPAYNEQFF | TGTGCCAGCAGCTTACAGGGCGGGCACCCCGCCTACAATGAGCAGTTCTTC
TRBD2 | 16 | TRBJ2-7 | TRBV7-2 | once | CASSLTSGGASYEQYF | TGTGCCAGCAGCTTAACTAGCGGGGGGGCCTCCTACGAGCAGTACTTC
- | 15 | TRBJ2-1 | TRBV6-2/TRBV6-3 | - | CASSWASHDYNEQFF | TGTGCCAGCAGTTGGGCTAGTCACGACTACAATGAGCAGTTCTTC
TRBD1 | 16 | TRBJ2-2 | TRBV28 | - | CASTPWDSGNTGELFF | TGTGCCAGCACCCCCTGGGACAGTGGGAACACCGGGGAGCTGTTTTTT
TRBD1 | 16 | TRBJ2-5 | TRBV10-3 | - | CAISDRDRGWKETQYF | TGTGCCATCAGTGACCGCGACAGGGGATGGAAAGAGACCCAGTACTTC
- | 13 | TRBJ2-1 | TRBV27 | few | CASSYLDRNEQFF | TGTGCCAGCAGTTACCTAGATCGCAATGAGCAGTTCTTC
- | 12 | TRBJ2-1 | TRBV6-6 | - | CASSYSGFEQFF | TGTGCCAGCAGTTACTCGGGGTTCGAGCAGTTCTTC
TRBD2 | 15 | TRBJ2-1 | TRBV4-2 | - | CASSQGGGNHNEQFF | TGTGCCAGCAGCCAAGGCGGGGGGAATCACAATGAGCAGTTCTTC
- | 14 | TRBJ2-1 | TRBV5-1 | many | CASSSIRTRNEQFF | TGCGCCAGCAGTTCGATACGGACTCGGAATGAGCAGTTCTTC
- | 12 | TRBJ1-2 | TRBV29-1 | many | CSVATGSYGYTF | TGCAGCGTAGCTACAGGGTCCTATGGCTACACCTTC
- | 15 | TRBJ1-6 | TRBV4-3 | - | CASSQDPQSNSPLHF | TGCGCCAGCAGCCAAGATCCACAGTCCAATTCACCCCTCCACTTT
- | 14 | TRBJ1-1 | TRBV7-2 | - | CASSPGGGETEAFF | TGTGCCAGCAGCCCGGGGGGGGGAGAGACTGAAGCTTTCTTT
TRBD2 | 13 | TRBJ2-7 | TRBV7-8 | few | CASSWGLAVEQYF | TGTGCCAGCAGCTGGGGACTAGCTGTAGAGCAGTACTTC
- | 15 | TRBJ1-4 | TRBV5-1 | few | CASSLGVAGEEKLFF | TGCGCCAGCAGCTTGGGCGTTGCAGGGGAGGAAAAACTGTTTTTT
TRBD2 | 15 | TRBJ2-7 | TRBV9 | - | CASSIAGKATYEQYF | TGTGCCAGCAGCATAGCGGGGAAGGCAACCTACGAGCAGTACTTC
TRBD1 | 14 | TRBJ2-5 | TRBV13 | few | CASNRGTWGETQYF | TGTGCCAGCAACAGGGGGACCTGGGGAGAGACCCAGTACTTC
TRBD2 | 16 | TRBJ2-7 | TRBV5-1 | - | CASSWEGTPSSYEQYF | TGCGCCAGCAGCTGGGAGGGGACCCCGAGCTCCTACGAGCAGTACTTC
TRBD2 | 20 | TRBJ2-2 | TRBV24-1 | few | CATSPRQGLAGEVNTGELFF | TGTGCCACCAGTCCTCGCCAGGGACTAGCGGGAGAAGTTAACACCGGGGAGCTGTTTTTT
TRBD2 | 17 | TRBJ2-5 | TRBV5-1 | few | CASSLEPSGGAGETQYF | TGCGCCAGCAGCTTGGAGCCTAGCGGGGGGGCCGGAGAGACCCAGTACTTC
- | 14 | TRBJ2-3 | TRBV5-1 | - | CASSLGTRMDTQYF | TGCGCCAGCAGCTTAGGGACGCGGATGGATACGCAGTATTTT
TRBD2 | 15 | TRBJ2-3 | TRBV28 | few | CASILSGGDTDTQYF | TGTGCCAGCATCCTTAGCGGGGGAGACACAGATACGCAGTATTTT
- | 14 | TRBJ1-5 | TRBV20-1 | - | CSASVDATNQPQHF | TGCAGTGCTAGCGTCGATGCCACCAATCAGCCCCAGCATTTT
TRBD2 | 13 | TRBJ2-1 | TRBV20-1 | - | CSAMLAGGDEQFF | TGCAGTGCTATGCTAGCGGGAGGCGATGAGCAGTTCTTC
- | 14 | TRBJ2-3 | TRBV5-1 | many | CASNGRVGTDTQYF | TGCGCCAGCAATGGCAGGGTCGGCACAGATACGCAGTATTTT
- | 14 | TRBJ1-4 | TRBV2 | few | CASDPTVFHEKLFF | TGTGCCAGCGATCCGACAGTTTTTCACGAAAAACTGTTTTTT
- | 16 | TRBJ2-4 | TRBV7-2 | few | CASSLQSGPAKNIQYF | TGTGCCAGCAGCTTACAGAGCGGACCAGCCAAAAACATTCAGTACTTC
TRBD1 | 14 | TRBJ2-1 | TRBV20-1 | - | CSANKGAISNEQFF | TGCAGTGCTAACAAGGGGGCAATCAGCAATGAGCAGTTCTTC
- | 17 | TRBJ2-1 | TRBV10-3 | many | CAISHSTFKVLNNEQFF | TGTGCCATCAGTCACTCCACTTTTAAAGTTCTAAACAATGAGCAGTTCTTC
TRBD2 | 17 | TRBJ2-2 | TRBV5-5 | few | CASSLGRTSGNTGELFF | TGTGCCAGCAGCTTGGGACGGACTAGCGGAAACACCGGGGAGCTGTTTTTT
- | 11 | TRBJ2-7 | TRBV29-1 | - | CSVTYSYEQYF | TGCAGCGTGACTTATTCCTACGAGCAGTACTTC
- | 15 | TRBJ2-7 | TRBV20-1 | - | CSARDLGVYTYEQYF | TGCAGTGCTAGAGATCTAGGCGTTTATACCTACGAGCAGTACTTC
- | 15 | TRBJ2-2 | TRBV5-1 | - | CASSTPLGGSGELFF | TGCGCCAGCAGCACCCCCTTAGGGGGGTCCGGGGAGCTGTTTTTT
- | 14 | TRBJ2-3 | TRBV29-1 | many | CSVGPRHSTDTQYF | TGCAGCGTTGGCCCCCGGCACAGCACAGATACGCAGTATTTT
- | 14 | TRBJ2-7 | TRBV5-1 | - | CASSLDRIPHEQYF | TGCGCCAGCAGCTTGGACCGGATCCCGCACGAGCAGTACTTC
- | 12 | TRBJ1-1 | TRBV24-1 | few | CATSAEGAKAFF | TGTGCCACCAGTGCGGAGGGCGCAAAAGCTTTCTTT